The clone carrying this T cell receptor beta chain came up a few times. Its target is unknown. Germline V CDR1 and CDR2: DFQATT, SNEGSKA (reference sequence). The CDR3 spans 13 residues. V was pared by 3 bases and J by 2 bases, with 8 bases between. The data belong to a study of early T cells in non-severe SARS-CoV-2 infection. Study-level background: Sequenced material consisted of bulk RNA (from unsorted whole blood), and chains were unpaired.

Individual cDNA molecules carried attached unique molecular identifiers. TCRdb fed the 5' RACE reads into MiXCR, producing one record per CDR3 protein. The sample gives about 63,000 distinct CDR3 sequences, over 10% of which show up once; around 4.7% is in the top ten. The study, taken as a whole, reports: Anti-spike CD8 responses were favored in VDJdb matching, and private and CD4 specificities were missed.

Specimen: whole blood. The chain combines TRBV20-1 with TRBJ2-1, with D maybe TRBD2 (6 bases). The receptor comes from an adult who was a healthcare worker with PCR-confirmed SARS-CoV-2 infection or an uninfected control (not recorded which). CDR3 in DNA: TGCAGTGCTAGCGGGGGTCCCTACAATGAGCAGTTCTTC. This codes for CSASGGPYNEQFF.